The 7 T cell receptor beta chains presented below share a single source sample, sequenced in a study of CD8+ T cells in alopecia areata. Reverse transcription of extracted RNA yielded cDNA, which provided the sequencing template. Assay used: immunoSEQ multiplex PCR; TCRdb lists only in-frame clones, some missing. The profile covers 90,000 to 130,000 clones, with approximately 59% appearing a single time and 20% to 25% taken by the ten largest. The sample consisted of CD8+ T cells sorted from blood. Every receptor here comes from a human donor in good health.

The chain links TRBV19 to TRBJ2-3; D may be TRBD1 or TRBD2 (6 bases each). This CDR3 has 16 amino acids. Trimming cost V 6 bases and J 4 bases, with 20 bases left between them. Germline V gene lookup returns CDR1 LNHDA and CDR2 SQIVND (reference sequence). CDR3 DNA: TGTGCCAGTAGGAAAGCGTCGGGGGCGGTTGCAGATACGCAGTATTTT. Amino acid sequence: CASRKASGAVADTQYF.

This clone occurred once. V is TRBV14 and J is TRBJ2-5, with TRBD2 matching over 13 bases. This CDR3 is built from 18 residues. With 1 base clipped from V and 0 bases from J, the junction kept 5 bases outside the gene matches. In germline, CDR1 is SGHDN, CDR2 FVKESK. The CDR3 reads CASSQGLAGGSYQETQYF. In nucleotides, the CDR3 is TGTGCCAGCAGCCAAGGACTAGCGGGGGGATCGTACCAAGAGACCCAGTACTTC.

This clone was counted once. This chain links TRBV13 with TRBJ2-7; TRBD2 agrees at 9 bases. V was pared by 2 bases and J by 7 bases, with 15 bases of the junction left unmatched. The CDR3 spans 17 residues. The germline V gene encodes CDR1 PRHDT and CDR2 FYEKMQ (reference sequence). CDR3 in DNA: TGTGCCAGCAGCTTATATGCGGCGGGGGGGCCATCTGAAGAGCAGTACTTC. Translating gives CASSLYAAGGPSEEQYF.

The chain's CDR3 is CASSYPRGGIETQYF. The CDR3 region has the DNA TGTGCCAGCAGTTACCCCCGAGGAGGGATAGAGACCCAGTACTTC. V is TRBV6-5 and J is TRBJ2-5, with a possible D match to TRBD2 (6 bases). Trimming cost V 2 bases and J 4 bases, with 14 bases left between them. Per germline, CDR1 MNHEY and CDR2 SVGAGI. The CDR3 sequence is 15 residues long.

The J gene is TRBJ1-2, the V gene TRBV6-1; 9 nucleotides line up with TRBD1. The J segment lost 4 bases and the V segment lost 4 bases, leaving 7 bases of the junction unmatched. CDR1 MNHNS and CDR2 SASEGT come from the germline V gene. The length of the CDR3 is 15 residues. CDR3 region: CASSAWDRVAYGYTF. The CDR3 nucleotides read TGTGCCAGCAGTGCCTGGGACAGGGTGGCCTATGGCTACACCTTC.

This chain uses TRBV7-2 with TRBJ2-1, with D hard to call. Germline CDR1 reads SGHTA; CDR2 reads FQGNSA. This CDR3 has 15 amino acids. Trimming pared 0 bases from V and 0 bases from J, leaving 6 bases between. CDR3 region: CASSLALSSYNEQFF. Written as DNA, the CDR3 is TGTGCCAGCAGCTTAGCGCTCAGCTCCTACAATGAGCAGTTCTTC. Supplemented by reference TRBV7-2 and TRBJ2-1, the full variable domain reads GAGVSQSPSNKVTEKGKDVELRCDPISGHTALYWYRQSLGQGLEFLIYFQGNSAPDKSGLPSDRFSAERTGGSVSTLTIQRTQQEDSAVYLCASSLALSSYNEQFFGPGTRLTVL.

The chain couples TRBV27 to TRBJ2-7; D possibly matches TRBD1 or TRBD2 (5 bases each). The germline V gene encodes CDR1 MNHEY and CDR2 SMNVEV (reference sequence). V was trimmed by 2 bases and J by 5 bases, leaving 13 bases between them. The CDR3 totals 14 residues. The CDR3 protein is CASSLMRGTNEQYF. The CDR3 DNA sequence: TGTGCCAGCAGTTTAATGAGGGGCACCAACGAGCAGTACTTC.